What follows are 8 T cell receptor beta chains derived from one specimen sequenced in a study of T cells in Graves' hyperthyroidism and ophthalmopathy. Using RNA transcripts as the source, TCR beta CDR3 regions were amplified. HTBI primers were employed in a first-round RT-PCR of the TCR CDR3. One entry per CDR3 protein, called by TCRdb with MiXCR from the multiplex PCR reads. The profile shows 75,000 to 100,000 distinct CDR3 sequences, under 65% of them singletons. Material for sequencing was blood. These receptor sequences come from a woman between 40 and 50 years old with Graves' hyperthyroidism.

The J gene is TRBJ1-4, the V gene TRBV7-6, with D hard to call. Germline V gene lookup returns CDR1 SGHVS and CDR2 FNYEAQ. CDR3 length: 15 residues. Trimming removed 1 base from V and 4 bases from J, with 10 bases in between. The CDR3 sequence: CASSLDFGLNEKLFF. CDR3 nucleotide sequence: TGTGCCAGCAGCTTAGACTTCGGGCTTAATGAAAAACTGTTTTTT.

This clonotype has ten or more counts. At one end the junction does not follow the germline gene, possibly because of a read error. V and J are TRBV10-3 and TRBJ1-6; D unclear. The germline V gene encodes CDR1 ENHRY and CDR2 SYGVKD. The CDR3 sequence is 14 residues long. CDR3 sequence reads: CASSAPWVNSPLHF. The CDR3 DNA follows: TGTGCCAGCAGTGCCCCCTGGGTTAATTCACCCCTCCACTTT.

The J gene is TRBJ1-4, the V gene TRBV9; maybe TRBD1 (6 bases). Per germline, CDR1 SGDLS and CDR2 YYNGEE. The CDR3 consists of 15 residues. Trimming took 0 bases from V and 5 from J, leaving 11 bases between them. The CDR3 reads CASSVGGTGNEKLFF. The CDR3 DNA reads as TGTGCCAGCAGCGTAGGGGGAACAGGGAATGAAAAACTGTTTTTT.

This rearrangement joins TRBV29-1 to TRBJ2-3, with 10 bases aligning to TRBD2. The V and J ends lost 4 bases and 2 bases, in that order; junction bases with no gene match: 3. The germline CDR1 and CDR2 sequences are SQVTM and ANQGSEA. CDR3 length: 14 amino acids. The CDR3, as DNA: TGCAGCGTTGTTACTAGCGGGATCACAGATACGCAGTATTTT. It specifies CSVVTSGITDTQYF.

The chain employs TRBV20-1 and TRBJ2-3; 7 nucleotides agree with TRBD1. Per germline, CDR1 DFQATT and CDR2 SNEGSKA (reference sequence). CDR3 size: 15 residues. V trimming: 1 base; J trimming: 4 bases; junction bases outside the gene matches: 8. Written as DNA, the CDR3 is TGCAGTGCTAGAGGAGTAGGGGGCGACGCAGATACGCAGTATTTT. It yields the protein CSARGVGGDADTQYF.

The table lists this clonotype with many counts. The chain employs TRBV5-1 and TRBJ1-2, with unresolved D. The CDR3 sequence is 13 residues long. Germline V lookup: CDR1 SGHRS, CDR2 YFSETQ. Trimming pared 5 bases from V and 2 bases from J, leaving 10 bases between. CDR3: CASRFGRNYGYTF. CDR3 DNA sequence: TGCGCCAGCAGGTTCGGACGGAACTATGGCTACACCTTC.

V and J are TRBV7-3 and TRBJ2-7; no clear D. The CDR3 contains 14 residues. The germline V gene encodes CDR1 SGHTA and CDR2 FQGTGA. The V end lost 2 bases, the J end lost 0 bases, and 8 bases lay between the germline ends. The CDR3 sequence: CASSLPINSYEQYF. CDR3 coding DNA: TGTGCCAGCAGCTTACCCATTAACTCCTACGAGCAGTACTTC.

The rearrangement uses TRBV5-1 and TRBJ1-3, with D perhaps TRBD1 (6 bases). Germline V gene sequence: CDR1 SGHRS, CDR2 YFSETQ. V gave up 1 base and J gave up 2 bases, with 16 bases separating them. CDR3 length: 17 residues. The chain's CDR3 is CASSLKQGLNTGNTIYF. The CDR3 region has the DNA TGCGCCAGCAGCTTGAAACAGGGACTGAACACTGGAAACACCATATATTTT.